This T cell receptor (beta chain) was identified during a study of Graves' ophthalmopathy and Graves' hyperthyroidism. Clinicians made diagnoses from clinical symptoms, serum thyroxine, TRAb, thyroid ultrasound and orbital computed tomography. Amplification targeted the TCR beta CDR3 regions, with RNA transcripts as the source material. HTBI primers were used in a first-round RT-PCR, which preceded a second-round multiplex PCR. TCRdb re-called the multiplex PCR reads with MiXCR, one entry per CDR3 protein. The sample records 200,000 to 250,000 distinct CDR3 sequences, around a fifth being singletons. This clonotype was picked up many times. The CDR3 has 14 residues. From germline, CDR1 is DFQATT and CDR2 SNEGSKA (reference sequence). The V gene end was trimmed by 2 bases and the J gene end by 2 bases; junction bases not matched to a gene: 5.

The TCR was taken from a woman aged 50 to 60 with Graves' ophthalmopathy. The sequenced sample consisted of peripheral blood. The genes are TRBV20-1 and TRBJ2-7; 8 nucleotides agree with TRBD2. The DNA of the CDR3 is TGCAGTGCTAGAAGCGCGGGAGGTACCTACGAGCAGTACTTC. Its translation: CSARSAGGTYEQYF.